This T cell receptor (beta chain) was found in a study of tumour-infiltrating T cells in Burkitt lymphoma. At the level of the study: Overall and progression-free survival were predicted by productive clonality.

Sequencing used immunoSEQ multiplex PCR; TCRdb keeps in-frame clones, though not all of them. The sample shows thousands of clones, about two thirds of them seen only once. The sample holds a few counts of this clone. The specimen sequenced was tumor tissue. This clonotype was obtained from a human donor with diffuse large B-cell lymphoma.

The CDR3 region has the DNA TGTGCCAGCAGCTTGAGTTCTGAAGCTTTCTTT. Translated, it gives CASSLSSEAFF. This chain uses TRBV7-9 with TRBJ1-1; no reliable D call. V lost 3 bases and J 6 bases, leaving 5 bases between the germline ends. This CDR3 is 11 amino acids long. CDR1 is SEHNR and CDR2 is FQNEAQ in the germline V gene (reference sequence).